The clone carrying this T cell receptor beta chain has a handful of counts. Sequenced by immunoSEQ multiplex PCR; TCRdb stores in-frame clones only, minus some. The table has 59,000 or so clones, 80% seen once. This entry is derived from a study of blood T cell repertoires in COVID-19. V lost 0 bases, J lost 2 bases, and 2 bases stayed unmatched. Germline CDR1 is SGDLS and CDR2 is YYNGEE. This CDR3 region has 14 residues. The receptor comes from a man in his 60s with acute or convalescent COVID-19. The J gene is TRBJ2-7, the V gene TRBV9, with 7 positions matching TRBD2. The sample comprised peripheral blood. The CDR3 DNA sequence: TGTGCCAGCAGCGTAGGGGAGGGCACCTACGAGCAGTACTTC. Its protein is CASSVGEGTYEQYF.